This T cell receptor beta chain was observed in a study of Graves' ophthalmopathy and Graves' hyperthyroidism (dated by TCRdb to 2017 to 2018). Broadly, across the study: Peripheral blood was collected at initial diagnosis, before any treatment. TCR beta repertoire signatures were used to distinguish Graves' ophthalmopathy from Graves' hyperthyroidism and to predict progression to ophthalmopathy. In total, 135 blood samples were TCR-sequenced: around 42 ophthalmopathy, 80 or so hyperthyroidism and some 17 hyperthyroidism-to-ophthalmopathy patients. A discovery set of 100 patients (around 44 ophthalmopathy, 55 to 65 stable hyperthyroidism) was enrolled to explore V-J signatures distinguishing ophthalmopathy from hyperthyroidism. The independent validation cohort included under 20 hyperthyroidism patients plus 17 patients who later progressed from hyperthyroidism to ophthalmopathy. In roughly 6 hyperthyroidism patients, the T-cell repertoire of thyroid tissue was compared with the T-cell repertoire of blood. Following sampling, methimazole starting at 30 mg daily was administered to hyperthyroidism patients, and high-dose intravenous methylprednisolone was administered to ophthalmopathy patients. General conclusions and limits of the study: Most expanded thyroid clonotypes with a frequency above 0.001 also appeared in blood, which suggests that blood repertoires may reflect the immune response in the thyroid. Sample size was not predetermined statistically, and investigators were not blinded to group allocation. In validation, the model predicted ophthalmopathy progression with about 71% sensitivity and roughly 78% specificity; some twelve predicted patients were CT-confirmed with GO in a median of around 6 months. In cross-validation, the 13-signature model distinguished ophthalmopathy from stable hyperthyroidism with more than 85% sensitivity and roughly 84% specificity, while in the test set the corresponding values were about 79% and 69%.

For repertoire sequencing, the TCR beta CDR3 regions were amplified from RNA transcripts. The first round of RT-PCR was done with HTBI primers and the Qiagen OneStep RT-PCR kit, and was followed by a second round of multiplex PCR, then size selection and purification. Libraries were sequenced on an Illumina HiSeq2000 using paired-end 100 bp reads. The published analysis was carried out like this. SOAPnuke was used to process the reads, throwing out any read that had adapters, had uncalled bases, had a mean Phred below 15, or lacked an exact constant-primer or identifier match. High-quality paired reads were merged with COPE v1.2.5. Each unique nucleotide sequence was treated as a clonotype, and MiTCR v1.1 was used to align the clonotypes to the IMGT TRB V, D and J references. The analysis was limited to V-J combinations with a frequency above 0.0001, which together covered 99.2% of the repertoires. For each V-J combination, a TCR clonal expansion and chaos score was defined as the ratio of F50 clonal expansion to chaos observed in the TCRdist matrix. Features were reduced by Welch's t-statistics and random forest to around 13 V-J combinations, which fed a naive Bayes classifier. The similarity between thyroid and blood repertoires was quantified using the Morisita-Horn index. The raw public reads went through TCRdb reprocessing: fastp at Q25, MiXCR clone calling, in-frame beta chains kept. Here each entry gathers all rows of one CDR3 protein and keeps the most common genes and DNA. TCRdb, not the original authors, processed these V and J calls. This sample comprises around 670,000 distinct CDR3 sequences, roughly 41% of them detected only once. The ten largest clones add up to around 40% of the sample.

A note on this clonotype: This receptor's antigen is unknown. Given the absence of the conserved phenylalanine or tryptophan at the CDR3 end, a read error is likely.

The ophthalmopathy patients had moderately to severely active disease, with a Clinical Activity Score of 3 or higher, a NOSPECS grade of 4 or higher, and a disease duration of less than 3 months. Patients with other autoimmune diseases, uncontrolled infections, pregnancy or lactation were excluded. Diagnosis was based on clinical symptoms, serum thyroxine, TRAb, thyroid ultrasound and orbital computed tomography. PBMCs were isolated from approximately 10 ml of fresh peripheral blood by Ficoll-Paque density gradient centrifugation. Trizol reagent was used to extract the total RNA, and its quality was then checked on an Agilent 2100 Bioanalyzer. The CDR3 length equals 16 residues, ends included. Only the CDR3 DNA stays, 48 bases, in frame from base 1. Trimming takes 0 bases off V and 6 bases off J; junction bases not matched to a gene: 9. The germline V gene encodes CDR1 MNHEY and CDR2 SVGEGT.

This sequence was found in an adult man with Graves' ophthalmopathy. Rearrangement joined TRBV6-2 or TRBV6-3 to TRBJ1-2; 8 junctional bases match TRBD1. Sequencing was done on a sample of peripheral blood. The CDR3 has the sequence CASSYSNSGQGNGYTL. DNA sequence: TGTGCCAGCAGTTACTCGAATTCTGGACAGGGAAATGGCTACACCCTC.